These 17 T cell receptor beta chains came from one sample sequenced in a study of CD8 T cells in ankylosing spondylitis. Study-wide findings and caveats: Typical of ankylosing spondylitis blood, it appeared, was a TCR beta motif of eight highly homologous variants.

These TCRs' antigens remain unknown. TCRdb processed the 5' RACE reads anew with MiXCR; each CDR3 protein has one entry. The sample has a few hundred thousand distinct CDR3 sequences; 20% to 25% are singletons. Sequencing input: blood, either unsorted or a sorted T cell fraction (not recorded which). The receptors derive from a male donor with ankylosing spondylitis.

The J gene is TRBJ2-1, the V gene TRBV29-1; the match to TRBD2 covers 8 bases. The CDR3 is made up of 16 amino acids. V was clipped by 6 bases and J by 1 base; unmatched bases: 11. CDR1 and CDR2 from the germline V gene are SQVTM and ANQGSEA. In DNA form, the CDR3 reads TGCAGCGTCCCTAGGGGCGCGGGAGGATCCTACAATGAGCAGTTCTTC. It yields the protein CSVPRGAGGSYNEQFF.

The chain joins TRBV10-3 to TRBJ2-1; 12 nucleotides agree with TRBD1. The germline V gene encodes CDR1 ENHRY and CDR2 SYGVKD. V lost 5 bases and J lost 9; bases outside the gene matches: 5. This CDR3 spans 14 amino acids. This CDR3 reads CAISPGQGAVEQFF. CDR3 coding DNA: TGTGCCATCAGTCCGGGACAGGGGGCTGTTGAGCAGTTCTTC.

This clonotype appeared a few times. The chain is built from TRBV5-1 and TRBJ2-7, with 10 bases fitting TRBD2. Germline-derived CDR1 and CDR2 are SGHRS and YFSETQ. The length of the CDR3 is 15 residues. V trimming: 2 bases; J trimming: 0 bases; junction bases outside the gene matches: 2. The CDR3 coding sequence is TGCGCCAGCAGCTTACTAGCGGGATTCTCCTACGAGCAGTACTTC. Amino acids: CASSLLAGFSYEQYF.

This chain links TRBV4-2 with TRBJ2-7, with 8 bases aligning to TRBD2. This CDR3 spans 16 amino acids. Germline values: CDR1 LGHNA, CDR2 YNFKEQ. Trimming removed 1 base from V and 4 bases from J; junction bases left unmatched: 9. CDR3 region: CASSQGGLREGYEQYF. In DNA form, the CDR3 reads TGTGCCAGCAGCCAAGGGGGGTTACGGGAGGGTTACGAGCAGTACTTC.

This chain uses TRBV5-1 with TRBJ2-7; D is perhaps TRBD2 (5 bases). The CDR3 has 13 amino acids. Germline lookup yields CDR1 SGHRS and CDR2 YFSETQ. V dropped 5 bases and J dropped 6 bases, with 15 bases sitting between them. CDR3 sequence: CASSTAATGEQYF. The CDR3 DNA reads TGCGCCAGCAGTACAGCGGCCACGGGCGAGCAGTACTTC.

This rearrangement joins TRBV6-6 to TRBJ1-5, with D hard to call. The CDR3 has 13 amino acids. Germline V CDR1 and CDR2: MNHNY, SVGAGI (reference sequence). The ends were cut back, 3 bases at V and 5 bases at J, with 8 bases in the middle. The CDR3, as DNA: TGTGCCAGCAGTTATGTCCAGTATCAGCCCCAGCATTTT. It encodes CASSYVQYQPQHF.

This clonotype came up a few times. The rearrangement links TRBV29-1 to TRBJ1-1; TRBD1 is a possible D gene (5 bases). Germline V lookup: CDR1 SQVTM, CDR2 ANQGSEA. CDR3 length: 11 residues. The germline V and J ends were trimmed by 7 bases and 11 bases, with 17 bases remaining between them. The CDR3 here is CSGSQEFQAFF. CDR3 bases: TGCAGCGGATCACAGGAGTTTCAGGCTTTCTTT. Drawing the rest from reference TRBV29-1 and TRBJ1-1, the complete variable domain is SAVISQKPSRDICQRGTSLTIQCQVDSQVTMMFWYRQQPGQSLTLIATANQGSEATYESGFVIDKFPISRPNLTFSTLTVSNMSPEDSSIYLCSGSQEFQAFFGQGTRLTVV.

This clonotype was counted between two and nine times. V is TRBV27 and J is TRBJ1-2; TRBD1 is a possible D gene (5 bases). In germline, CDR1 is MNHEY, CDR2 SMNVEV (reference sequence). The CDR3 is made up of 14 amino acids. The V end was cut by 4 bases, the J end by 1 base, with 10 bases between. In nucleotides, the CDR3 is TGTGCCAGCAGTTCCGGGGGGTTTAACTATGGCTACACCTTC. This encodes CASSSGGFNYGYTF.

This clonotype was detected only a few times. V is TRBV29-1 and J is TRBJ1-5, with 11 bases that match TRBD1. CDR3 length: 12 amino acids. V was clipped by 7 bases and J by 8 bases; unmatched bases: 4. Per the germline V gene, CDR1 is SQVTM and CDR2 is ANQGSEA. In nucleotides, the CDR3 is TGCAGCGCTGGGACAGGGGGAGAGCCCCAGCATTTT. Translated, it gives CSAGTGGEPQHF.

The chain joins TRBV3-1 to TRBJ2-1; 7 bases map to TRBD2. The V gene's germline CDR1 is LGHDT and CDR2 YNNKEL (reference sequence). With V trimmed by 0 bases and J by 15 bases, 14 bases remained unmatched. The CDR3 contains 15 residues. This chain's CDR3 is CASSQDVGRERGRFF. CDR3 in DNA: TGTGCCAGCAGCCAAGATGTGGGGAGGGAGCGCGGCAGGTTCTTC.

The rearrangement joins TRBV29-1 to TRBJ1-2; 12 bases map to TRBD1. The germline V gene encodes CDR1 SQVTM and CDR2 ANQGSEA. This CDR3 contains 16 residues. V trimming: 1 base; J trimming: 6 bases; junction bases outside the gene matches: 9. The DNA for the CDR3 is TGCAGCGTTGAAGTAGTTCGAGGGACAGGGGGCGATGGCTACACCTTC. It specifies CSVEVVRGTGGDGYTF.

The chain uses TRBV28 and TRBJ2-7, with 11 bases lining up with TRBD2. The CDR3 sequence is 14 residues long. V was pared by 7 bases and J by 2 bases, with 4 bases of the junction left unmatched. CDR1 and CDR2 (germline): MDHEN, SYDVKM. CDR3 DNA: TGTGCCAGCACGACTAGCGGGAAAACCTACGAGCAGTACTTC. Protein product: CASTTSGKTYEQYF.

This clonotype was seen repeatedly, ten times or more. The CDR3 DNA reads as TGCGCCAGCAGCCTACGACTCGGCGGGGAGACCCAGTACTTC. Translating it yields CASSLRLGGETQYF. The rearrangement uses TRBV5-1 and TRBJ2-5, with D perhaps TRBD2 (5 bases). Germline CDR1 is SGHRS and CDR2 is YFSETQ. The ends were cut back, 4 bases at V and 5 bases at J, with 15 bases in the middle. This CDR3 spans 14 amino acids.

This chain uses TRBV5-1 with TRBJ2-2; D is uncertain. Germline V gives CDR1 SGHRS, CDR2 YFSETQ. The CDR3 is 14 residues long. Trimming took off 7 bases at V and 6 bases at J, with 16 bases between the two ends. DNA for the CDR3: TGCGCCAGCCAGACCAGCTCTCGGTCCGGGGAGCTGTTTTTT. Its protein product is CASQTSSRSGELFF.

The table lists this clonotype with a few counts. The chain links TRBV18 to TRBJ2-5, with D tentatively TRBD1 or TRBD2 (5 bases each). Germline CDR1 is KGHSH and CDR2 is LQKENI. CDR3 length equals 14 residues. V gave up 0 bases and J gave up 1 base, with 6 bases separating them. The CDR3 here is CASSPPGPQETQYF. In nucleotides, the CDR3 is TGTGCCAGCTCACCACCGGGACCCCAAGAGACCCAGTACTTC.

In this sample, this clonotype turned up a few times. CDR3 residues: CASSPQTGSYNEQFF. The CDR3 DNA reads as TGTGCCAGCTCACCGCAGACAGGGAGCTACAATGAGCAGTTCTTC. The chain employs TRBV18 and TRBJ2-1, with 7 positions matching TRBD1. Germline V lookup: CDR1 KGHSH, CDR2 LQKENI. The CDR3 has 15 residues. After removal of 3 bases from V and 3 bases from J, the junction contained 5 bases not matched to a gene.

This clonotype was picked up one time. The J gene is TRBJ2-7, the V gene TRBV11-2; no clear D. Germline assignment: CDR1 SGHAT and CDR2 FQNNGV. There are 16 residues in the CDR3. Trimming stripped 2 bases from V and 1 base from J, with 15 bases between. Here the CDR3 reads CASSLIVSAASYEQYF. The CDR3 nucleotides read TGTGCCAGCAGCTTAATCGTCAGCGCAGCATCCTACGAGCAGTACTTC. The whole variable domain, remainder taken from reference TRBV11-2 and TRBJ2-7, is EAGVAQSPRYKIIEKRQSVAFWCNPISGHATLYWYQQILGQGPKLLIQFQNNGVVDDSQLPKDRFSAERLKGVDSTLKIQPAKLEDSAVYLCASSLIVSAASYEQYFGPGTRLTVT.